The 29 T cell receptor beta chains in this list originate from one sample, sequenced in a study of blood T cell repertoires in COVID-19. Clones were read by immunoSEQ multiplex PCR, and TCRdb kept only the in-frame ones, dropping some. The sample contains approximately 140,000 clones, 80% to 90% of which appear only once. The specimen was peripheral blood. Every receptor here comes from a man in his 70s with acute or convalescent COVID-19.

V and J are TRBV6-5 and TRBJ2-2; D is perhaps TRBD2 (6 bases). Germline loops: CDR1 MNHEY, CDR2 SVGAGI. The V end was cut by 7 bases, the J end by 1 base, with 10 bases between. The CDR3 covers 14 residues. Here the CDR3 reads CASTLEGNTGELFF. The DNA of the CDR3 is TGTGCCAGCACTCTGGAGGGGAACACCGGGGAGCTGTTTTTT.

The chain carries TRBV12-3 or TRBV12-4 and TRBJ1-2; D gene ambiguous. This CDR3 has 13 amino acids. Trimming pared 5 bases from V and 2 bases from J, leaving 9 bases between. The CDR3 coding sequence is TGTGCCAGCAGTGCCACGGTGAACTATGGCTACACCTTC. Its protein is CASSATVNYGYTF.

This clone has only a few counts. The chain has TRBV9 and TRBJ2-1, with D unresolved. Trimming stripped 0 bases from V and 4 bases from J, with 5 bases between. CDR1 is SGDLS, CDR2 YYNGEE, per germline. The CDR3 sequence is 13 residues long. DNA of the CDR3: TGTGCCAGCAGCGTAGACCAGTACAATGAGCAGTTCTTC. It translates to CASSVDQYNEQFF.

V gene TRBV6-2 or TRBV6-3 combines with J gene TRBJ1-2, with TRBD1 identical over 8 bases. This CDR3 has 15 residues. CDR1 is MNHEY and CDR2 is SVGEGT in the germline V gene. The ends lost 2 bases at V and 5 bases at J; junction bases unmatched: 7. CDR3 loop: CASSYPDRGVYGYTF. The CDR3 DNA reads TGTGCCAGCAGTTACCCCGACAGGGGTGTTTATGGCTACACCTTC.

The chain joins TRBV28 to TRBJ1-4; D gene unclear. CDR1 MDHEN and CDR2 SYDVKM come from the germline V gene. V was cut by 5 bases and J by 7 bases, with 14 bases left in between. The CDR3 totals 14 residues. CDR3 loop: CASSISYPGEKLFF. As DNA, the CDR3 is TGTGCCAGCAGTATTTCTTACCCCGGTGAAAAACTGTTTTTT.

V and J are TRBV5-8 and TRBJ2-1, with D possibly being TRBD2 (6 bases). The CDR3 runs 13 residues. The V end lost 4 bases, the J end lost 12 bases, and 17 bases lay between the germline ends. Looked up from germline, CDR1 is SGHTS and CDR2 is YDEGEE. The CDR3 here is CASSARTGRPQFF. CDR3 DNA sequence: TGTGCCAGCAGCGCCCGGACGGGGAGGCCGCAGTTCTTC.

The chain uses TRBV6-6 and TRBJ2-1; 12 nucleotides agree with TRBD2. Per the germline V gene, CDR1 is MNHNY and CDR2 is SVGAGI (reference sequence). The length of the CDR3 is 19 residues. The V and J ends lost 6 bases and 6 bases, in that order; junction bases with no gene match: 18. The DNA for the CDR3 is TGTGCCAGCAGCTCGGGACTAGCGGGTCAAAGTCCGCGGGGCAATGAGCAGTTCTTC. It codes for CASSSGLAGQSPRGNEQFF.

The DNA for the CDR3 is TGTGCCAGCAGAAGAGGGTGGGACACTGAAGCTTTCTTT. Its translation: CASRRGWDTEAFF. The chain recombines TRBV12-3 or TRBV12-4 with TRBJ1-1; D ambiguous. V lost 6 bases and J 3 bases, leaving 11 bases between the germline ends. The CDR3 extends over 13 amino acids.

J is TRBJ2-7 and V is TRBV6-2 or TRBV6-3, with D maybe TRBD1 (5 bases). With 2 bases removed from V and 2 bases from J, the gap between germline ends came to 13 bases. Germline V gives CDR1 MNHEY, CDR2 SVGEGT. This CDR3 region has 15 residues. The CDR3 sequence: CASSYSQGLTYEQYF. CDR3 DNA: TGTGCCAGCAGTTACAGCCAGGGCCTTACCTACGAGCAGTACTTC.

The chain links TRBV19 to TRBJ1-5, with 10 nucleotides matching TRBD1. The CDR3 consists of 13 residues. Germline V CDR1 and CDR2: LNHDA, SQIVND (reference sequence). J was trimmed by 5 bases and V by 9 bases; bases with no gene match: 4. CDR3 sequence: CASRDRGYQPQHF. The CDR3 region has the DNA TGTGCCAGCCGGGACAGGGGCTATCAGCCCCAGCATTTT.

This clone has a single count. The V and J genes are TRBV7-2 and TRBJ1-2; D might be TRBD1 (6 bases). Trimming removed 1 base at V and 4 bases at J, with 16 bases between. CDR1 and CDR2 (germline): SGHTA, FQGNSA. CDR3 length: 16 residues. CDR3 loop: CASSLGGTGQLYGYTF. CDR3 DNA: TGTGCCAGCAGCTTAGGTGGTACAGGGCAACTCTATGGCTACACCTTC.

The chain carries TRBV9 and TRBJ1-5, with TRBD1 matching over 9 bases. The CDR3 covers 16 residues. The germline V gene has CDR1 SGDLS and CDR2 YYNGEE. The V and J ends lost 9 bases and 0 bases, in that order; junction bases with no gene match: 10. CDR3 loop: CAIIPGQGASNQPQHF. CDR3 DNA: TGTGCCATCATTCCGGGACAGGGCGCTAGCAATCAGCCCCAGCATTTT.

This rearrangement joins TRBV4-2 to TRBJ1-4; TRBD1 aligns across 7 bases. CDR3 size: 15 residues. Germline V CDR1 and CDR2: LGHNA, YNFKEQ. The ends lost 2 bases at V and 4 bases at J; junction bases unmatched: 4. CDR3 in DNA: TGTGCCAGCAGCCAATGGCCAGGGGGTAATGAAAAACTGTTTTTT. This encodes CASSQWPGGNEKLFF.

The chain is built from TRBV27 and TRBJ2-7, with 9 bases that match TRBD2. Trimming at V came to 2 bases and at J to 0 bases, leaving 5 bases not matched to a gene. CDR3 size: 16 residues. Germline assignment: CDR1 MNHEY and CDR2 SMNVEV (reference sequence). For the CDR3, the DNA is TGTGCCAGCAGTTTAAGGCTAGCGGGGCCCTCCTACGAGCAGTACTTC. This encodes CASSLRLAGPSYEQYF.

The chain joins TRBV2 to TRBJ2-5, with D unresolved. Trimming took off 8 bases at V and 2 bases at J, with 18 bases between the two ends. Germline V gene sequence: CDR1 SNHLY, CDR2 FYNNEI. CDR3 length equals 15 residues. CDR3 loop: CASDMSRGSQETQYF. In nucleotides, the CDR3 is TGTGCCAGCGATATGTCTAGAGGTTCTCAAGAGACCCAGTACTTC.

The chain employs TRBV7-9 and TRBJ1-5, with a possible D match to TRBD1 (6 bases). Germline CDR1 reads SEHNR; CDR2 reads FQNEAQ (reference sequence). The CDR3 is made up of 15 amino acids. CDR3 region: CHVSSGAYSNQPQHF. The CDR3 DNA reads TGTCACGTCTCCTCAGGGGCTTATAGCAATCAGCCCCAGCATTTT.

V usage is TRBV18 and J usage is TRBJ2-1; the match to TRBD2 covers 10 bases. Germline CDR1 and CDR2: KGHSH and LQKENI. This CDR3 has 16 residues. V shed 1 base and J 0 bases; nucleotides not matched to a gene: 0. For the CDR3, the DNA is TGTGCCAGCTCACCACTAGCGGGAGGCTCCTACAATGAGCAGTTCTTC. Translating it yields CASSPLAGGSYNEQFF. The variable domain in full, with the rest retrieved from reference TRBV18 and TRBJ2-1, is NAGVMQNPRHLVRRRGQEARLRCSPMKGHSHVYWYRQLPEEGLKFMVYLQKENIIDESGMPKERFSAEFPKEGPSILRIQQVVRGDSAAYFCASSPLAGGSYNEQFFGPGTRLTVL.

The V gene is TRBV4-2, the J gene TRBJ2-7, with TRBD1 as a possible D gene (6 bases). The CDR3 runs to 15 residues. Germline loops: CDR1 LGHNA, CDR2 YNFKEQ. The V gene lost 0 bases and the J gene lost 1 base, with 10 bases spanning the gap. The CDR3 region has the DNA TGTGCCAGCAGCCAAGAAACAGGGCCGTCCTACGAGCAGTACTTC. It is translated as CASSQETGPSYEQYF.

This clone was picked up a small number of times. The rearrangement links TRBV19 to TRBJ1-6; 11 nucleotides line up with TRBD1. In germline, CDR1 is LNHDA, CDR2 SQIVND (reference sequence). V was pared by 5 bases and J by 8 bases, with 8 bases of the junction left unmatched. The CDR3 length is 16 residues. The CDR3 is CASSVGQGAMDSPLHF. DNA for the CDR3: TGTGCCAGTAGTGTCGGACAGGGGGCGATGGATTCACCCCTCCACTTT.

The chain's CDR3 is CASTLAGEGTEAFF. The CDR3 DNA follows: TGTGCCAGCACGCTTGCCGGGGAGGGTACTGAAGCTTTCTTT. J is TRBJ1-1 and V is TRBV27; D not resolved. V lost 7 bases, J lost 5 bases, and 17 bases lay in between. The CDR3 extends over 14 amino acids. Looked up from germline, CDR1 is MNHEY and CDR2 is SMNVEV (reference sequence).

The J gene is TRBJ1-5, the V gene TRBV28, with D perhaps TRBD1 (6 bases). Germline V CDR1 and CDR2: MDHEN, SYDVKM. CDR3 length equals 17 residues. Trimming left V 2 bases short and J 1 base short, with 15 bases between. The chain's CDR3 is CASSLGLDRPSNQPQHF. CDR3 nucleotides: TGTGCCAGCAGTTTAGGACTGGACAGACCAAGCAATCAGCCCCAGCATTTT.

V and J are TRBV3-1 (or the pseudogene TRBV3-2) and TRBJ2-5, with TRBD1 identical over 10 bases. Per germline, CDR1 LGHDT and CDR2 YNNKEL (reference sequence). CDR3 length: 15 residues. The trim removed 1 base at V and 4 bases at J, leaving 3 bases unmatched. CDR3 protein: CASSQARDRGETQYF. As DNA, the CDR3 is TGTGCCAGCAGCCAAGCCCGGGACAGGGGAGAGACCCAGTACTTC.

CDR3 in amino acids: CASSLPGLDVYNEQFF. The CDR3 DNA is TGTGCCAGCAGTTTACCGGGACTGGATGTTTACAATGAGCAGTTCTTC. The V call is TRBV6-2 or TRBV6-3, the J call TRBJ2-1, with D perhaps matching TRBD2 (6 bases). V lost 4 bases and J 4 bases, leaving 17 bases between the germline ends. The CDR3 extends over 16 amino acids. Germline CDR1 reads MNHEY; CDR2 reads SVGEGT.

The sample holds one count of this clone. This chain uses TRBV3-1 (or the pseudogene TRBV3-2) with TRBJ2-1; 9 bases line up with TRBD1. The germline gives CDR1 LGHDT, CDR2 YNNKEL (reference sequence). The CDR3 is 14 amino acids. The J segment lost 6 bases and the V segment lost 5 bases, leaving 5 bases of the junction unmatched. The CDR3, as DNA: TGTGCCAGCAGCACGGACAGGGGAAGCAATGAGCAGTTCTTC. Encoded protein: CASSTDRGSNEQFF.

This clone has just a few counts. The V and J genes are TRBV27 and TRBJ1-5; D unclear. This CDR3 is 13 amino acids long. V dropped 3 bases and J dropped 7 bases, with 10 bases sitting between them. CDR1 and CDR2 from the germline V gene are MNHEY and SMNVEV (reference sequence). Here the CDR3 reads CASSLSDGQPQHF. The CDR3 DNA is TGTGCCAGCAGTTTGTCAGACGGGCAGCCCCAGCATTTT.

The J gene is TRBJ2-7, the V gene TRBV29-1; 7 nucleotides match TRBD1. V lost 7 bases, J lost 5 bases, and 5 bases stayed unmatched. CDR3 length: 11 residues. Germline CDR1 and CDR2: SQVTM and ANQGSEA. The CDR3 nucleotides read TGCAGCGCGGACAGGTGCGACGAGCAGTACTTC. Protein sequence: CSADRCDEQYF.

This clone appeared once. The rearrangement joins TRBV12-3 or TRBV12-4 to TRBJ2-7; D unresolved. Trimming cost V 2 bases and J 2 bases, with 7 bases left between them. The CDR3 is 13 amino acids. The CDR3 protein is CASSLTQAYEQYF. The CDR3, as DNA: TGTGCCAGCAGTTTAACTCAGGCCTACGAGCAGTACTTC.

The chain links TRBV24-1 to TRBJ1-4, with 9 bases identical to TRBD1. The ends lost 4 bases at V and 8 bases at J; junction bases unmatched: 7. The CDR3 runs 15 residues. CDR1 KGHDR and CDR2 SFDVKD come from the germline V gene. The chain's CDR3 is CATSEAGTGNEKLFF. In DNA form, the CDR3 reads TGTGCCACCAGTGAGGCCGGGACAGGGAACGAAAAACTGTTTTTT.

This chain connects TRBV6-5 to TRBJ2-1; 8 bases match TRBD2. V was pared by 4 bases and J by 7 bases, with 9 bases of the junction left unmatched. CDR1 and CDR2 from the germline V gene are MNHEY and SVGAGI. The length of the CDR3 is 15 residues. CDR3: CASSLSGGPSNEQFF. The CDR3 region has the DNA TGTGCCAGCAGTTTATCGGGAGGGCCTTCTAATGAGCAGTTCTTC.